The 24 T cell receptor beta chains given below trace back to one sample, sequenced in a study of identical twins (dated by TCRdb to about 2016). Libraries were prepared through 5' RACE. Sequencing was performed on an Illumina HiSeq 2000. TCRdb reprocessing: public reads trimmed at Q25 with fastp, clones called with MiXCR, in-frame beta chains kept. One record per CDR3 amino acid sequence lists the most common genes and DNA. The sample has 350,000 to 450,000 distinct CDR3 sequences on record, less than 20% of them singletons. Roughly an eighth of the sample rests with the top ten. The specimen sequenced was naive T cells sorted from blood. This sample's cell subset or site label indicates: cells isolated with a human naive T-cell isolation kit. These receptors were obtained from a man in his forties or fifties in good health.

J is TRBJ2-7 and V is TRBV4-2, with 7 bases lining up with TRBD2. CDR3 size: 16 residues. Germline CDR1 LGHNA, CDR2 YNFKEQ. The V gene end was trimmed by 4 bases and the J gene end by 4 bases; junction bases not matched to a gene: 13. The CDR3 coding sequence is TGTGCCAGCAGCCTCCGTCGGGCGGGAGCATCGTACGAGCAGTACTTC. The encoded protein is CASSLRRAGASYEQYF.

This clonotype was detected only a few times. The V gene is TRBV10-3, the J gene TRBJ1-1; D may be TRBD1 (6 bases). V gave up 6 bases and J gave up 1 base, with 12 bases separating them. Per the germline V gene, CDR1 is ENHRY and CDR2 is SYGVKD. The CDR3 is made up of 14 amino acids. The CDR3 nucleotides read TGTGCCATCAGCAAGGGACACCAGAACACTGAAGCTTTCTTT. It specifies CAISKGHQNTEAFF.

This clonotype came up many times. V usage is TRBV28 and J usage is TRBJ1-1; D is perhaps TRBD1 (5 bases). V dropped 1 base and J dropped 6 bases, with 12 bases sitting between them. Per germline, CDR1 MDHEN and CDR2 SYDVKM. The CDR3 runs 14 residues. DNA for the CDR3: TGTGCCAGCAGTTTATCGGGGGGGTGGGCTGAAGCTTTCTTT. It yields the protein CASSLSGGWAEAFF.

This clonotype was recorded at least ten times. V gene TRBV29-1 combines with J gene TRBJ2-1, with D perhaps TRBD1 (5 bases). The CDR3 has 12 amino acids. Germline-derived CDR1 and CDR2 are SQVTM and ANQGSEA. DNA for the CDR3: TGCACAGCATCGGACACACACAATGAGCAGTTCTTC. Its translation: CTASDTHNEQFF.

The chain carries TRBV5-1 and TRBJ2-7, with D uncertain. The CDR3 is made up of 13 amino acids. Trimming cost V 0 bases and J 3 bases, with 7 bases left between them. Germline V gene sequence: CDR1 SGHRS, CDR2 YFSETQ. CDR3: CASSLAVDYEQYF. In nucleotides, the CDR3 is TGCGCCAGCAGCTTGGCCGTTGACTACGAGCAGTACTTC.

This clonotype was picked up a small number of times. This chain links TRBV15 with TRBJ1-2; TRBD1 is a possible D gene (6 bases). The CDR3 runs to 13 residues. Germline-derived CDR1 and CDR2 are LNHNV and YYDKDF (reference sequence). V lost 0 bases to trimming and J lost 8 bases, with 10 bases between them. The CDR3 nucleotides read TGTGCCACCAGCAGAGAGGACAGCCAGGGCTACACCTTC. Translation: CATSREDSQGYTF.

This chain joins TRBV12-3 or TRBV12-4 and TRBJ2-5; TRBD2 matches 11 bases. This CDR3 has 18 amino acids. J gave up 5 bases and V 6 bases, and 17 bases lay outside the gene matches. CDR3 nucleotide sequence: TGTGCCAGCAGAAAGGGACTAGCGGCCGCTCTCTCTTGGGAGACCCAGTACTTC. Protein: CASRKGLAAALSWETQYF.

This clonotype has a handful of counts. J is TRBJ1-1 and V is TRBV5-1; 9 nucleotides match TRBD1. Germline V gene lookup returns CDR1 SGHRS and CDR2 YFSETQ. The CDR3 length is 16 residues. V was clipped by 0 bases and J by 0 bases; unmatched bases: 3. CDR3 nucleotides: TGCGCCAGCAGCTTGGGGGACAGGGACGTGAACACTGAAGCTTTCTTT. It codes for CASSLGDRDVNTEAFF. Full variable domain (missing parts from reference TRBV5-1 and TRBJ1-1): KAGVTQTPRYLIKTRGQQVTLSCSPISGHRSVSWYQQTPGQGLQFLFEYFSETQRNKGNFPGRFSGRQFSNSRSEMNVSTLELGDSALYLCASSLGDRDVNTEAFFGQGTRLTVV.

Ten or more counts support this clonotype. The CDR3 sequence: CASSIGVRTETQYF. The CDR3 bases are TGTGCCAGTAGTATAGGGGTCAGGACGGAGACCCAGTACTTC. The chain links TRBV19 to TRBJ2-5, with no clear D. The V and J ends lost 1 base and 5 bases respectively, with 11 bases between them. The CDR3 contains 14 residues. Germline CDR1 is LNHDA and CDR2 is SQIVND (reference sequence).

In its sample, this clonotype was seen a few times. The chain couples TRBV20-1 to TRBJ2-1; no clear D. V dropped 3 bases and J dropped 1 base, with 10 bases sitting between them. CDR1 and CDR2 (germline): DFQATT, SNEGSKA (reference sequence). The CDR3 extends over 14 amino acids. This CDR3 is CSASTGPSYNEQFF. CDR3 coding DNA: TGCAGTGCTAGTACGGGCCCATCCTACAATGAGCAGTTCTTC.

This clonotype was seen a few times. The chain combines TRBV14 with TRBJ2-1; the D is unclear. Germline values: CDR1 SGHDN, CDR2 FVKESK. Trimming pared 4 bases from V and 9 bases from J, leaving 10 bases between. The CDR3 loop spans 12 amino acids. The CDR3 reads CASSLIGFEQFF. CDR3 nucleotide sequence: TGTGCCAGCAGCCTCATTGGTTTTGAGCAGTTCTTC. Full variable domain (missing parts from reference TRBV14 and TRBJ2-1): EAGVTQFPSHSVIEKGQTVTLRCDPISGHDNLYWYRRVMGKEIKFLLHFVKESKQDESGMPNNRFLAERTGGTYSTLKVQPAELEDSGVYFCASSLIGFEQFFGPGTRLTVL.

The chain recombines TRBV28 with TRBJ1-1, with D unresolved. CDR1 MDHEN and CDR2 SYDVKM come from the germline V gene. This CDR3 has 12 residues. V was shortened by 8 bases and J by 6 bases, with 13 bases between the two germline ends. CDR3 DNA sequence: TGTGCCAGCCTGAATTGGGTTTCTGAAGCTTTCTTT. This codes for CASLNWVSEAFF.

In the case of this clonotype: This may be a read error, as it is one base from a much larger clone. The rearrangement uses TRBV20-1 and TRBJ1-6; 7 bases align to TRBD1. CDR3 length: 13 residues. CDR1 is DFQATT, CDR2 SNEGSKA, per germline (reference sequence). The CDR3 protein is CSARGQLNSPLLF. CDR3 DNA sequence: TGCAGTGCGCGGGGACAGCTAAATTCACCCCTCCTCTTT.

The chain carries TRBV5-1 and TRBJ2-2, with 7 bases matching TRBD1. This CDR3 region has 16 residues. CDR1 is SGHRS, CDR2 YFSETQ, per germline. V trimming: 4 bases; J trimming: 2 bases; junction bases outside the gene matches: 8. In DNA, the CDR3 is TGCGCCAGCAGCGGATGGACAGGTGCAAACACCGGGGAGCTGTTTTTT. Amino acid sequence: CASSGWTGANTGELFF. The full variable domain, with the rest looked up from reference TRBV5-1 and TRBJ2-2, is KAGVTQTPRYLIKTRGQQVTLSCSPISGHRSVSWYQQTPGQGLQFLFEYFSETQRNKGNFPGRFSGRQFSNSRSEMNVSTLELGDSALYLCASSGWTGANTGELFFGEGSRLTVL.

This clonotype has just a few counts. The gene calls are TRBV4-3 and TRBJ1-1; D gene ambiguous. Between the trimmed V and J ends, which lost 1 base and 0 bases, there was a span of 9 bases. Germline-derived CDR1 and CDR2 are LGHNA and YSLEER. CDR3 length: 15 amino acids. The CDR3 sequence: CASSQVSGMNTEAFF. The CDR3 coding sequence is TGCGCCAGCAGCCAAGTATCCGGCATGAACACTGAAGCTTTCTTT.

The CDR3 DNA follows: TGCGCCAGCAATAGCGGGGGCCTTAACACCGGGGAGCTGTTTTTT. It codes for CASNSGGLNTGELFF. The V gene is TRBV10-1, the J gene TRBJ2-2, with TRBD2 matching 9 bases. From germline, CDR1 is WNHNN and CDR2 SYGVQD (reference sequence). V dropped 7 bases and J dropped 2; count of bases not matched to a gene: 5. The CDR3 totals 15 residues.

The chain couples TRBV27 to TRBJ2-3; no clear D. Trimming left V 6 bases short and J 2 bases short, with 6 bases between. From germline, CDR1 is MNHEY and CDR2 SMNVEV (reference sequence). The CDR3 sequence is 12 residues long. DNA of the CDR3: TGTGCCAGCAGGGCTAACACAGATACGCAGTATTTT. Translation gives CASRANTDTQYF.

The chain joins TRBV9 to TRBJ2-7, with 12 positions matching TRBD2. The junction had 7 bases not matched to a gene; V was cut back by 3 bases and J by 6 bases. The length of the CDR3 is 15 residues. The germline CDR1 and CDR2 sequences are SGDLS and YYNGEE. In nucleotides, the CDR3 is TGTGCCAGCAGCGGAAGGACTAGCGGGATCGGCGAGCAGTACTTC. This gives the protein CASSGRTSGIGEQYF.

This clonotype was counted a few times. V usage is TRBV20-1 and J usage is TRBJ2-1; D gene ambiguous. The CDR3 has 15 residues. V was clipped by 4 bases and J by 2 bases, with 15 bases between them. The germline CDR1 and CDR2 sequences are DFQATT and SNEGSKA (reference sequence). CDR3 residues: CSATRTVNPYNEQFF. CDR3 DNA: TGCAGTGCTACAAGGACCGTCAACCCCTACAATGAGCAGTTCTTC.

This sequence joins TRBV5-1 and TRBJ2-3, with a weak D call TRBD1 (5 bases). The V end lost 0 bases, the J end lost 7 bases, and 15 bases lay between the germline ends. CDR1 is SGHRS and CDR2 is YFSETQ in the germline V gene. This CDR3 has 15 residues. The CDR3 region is CASSLAFIRENTQYF. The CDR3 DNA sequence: TGCGCCAGCAGCTTGGCCTTTATCAGGGAAAATACGCAGTATTTT.

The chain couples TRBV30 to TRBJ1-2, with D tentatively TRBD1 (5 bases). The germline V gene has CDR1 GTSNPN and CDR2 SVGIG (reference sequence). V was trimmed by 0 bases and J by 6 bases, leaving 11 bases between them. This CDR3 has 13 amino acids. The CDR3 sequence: CAWSVQSGHGYTF. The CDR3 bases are TGTGCCTGGAGTGTACAGTCAGGGCATGGCTACACCTTC.

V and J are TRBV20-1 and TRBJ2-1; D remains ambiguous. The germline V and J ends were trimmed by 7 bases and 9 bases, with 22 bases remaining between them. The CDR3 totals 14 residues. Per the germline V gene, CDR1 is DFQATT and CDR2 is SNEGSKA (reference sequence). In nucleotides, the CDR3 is TGCAGTGGAAGCCGAGGTCCCTTTAACACTGAGCAGTTCTTC. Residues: CSGSRGPFNTEQFF.

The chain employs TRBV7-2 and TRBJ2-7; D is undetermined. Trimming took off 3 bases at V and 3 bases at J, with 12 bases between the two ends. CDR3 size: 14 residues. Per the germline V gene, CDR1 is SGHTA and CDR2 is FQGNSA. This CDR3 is CASSFNPNYYEQYF. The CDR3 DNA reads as TGTGCCAGCAGCTTCAATCCGAACTACTACGAGCAGTACTTC.

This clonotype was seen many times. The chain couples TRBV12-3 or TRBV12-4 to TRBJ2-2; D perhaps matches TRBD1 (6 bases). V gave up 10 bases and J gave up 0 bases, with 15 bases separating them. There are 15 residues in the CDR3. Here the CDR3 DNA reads TGTGCCATCATAGGGGACACACCGAACACCGGGGAGCTGTTTTTT. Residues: CAIIGDTPNTGELFF.